One sample yielded the 21 T cell receptor beta chains listed below, sequenced in a study of blood T cell repertoires in COVID-19 (dated by TCRdb to about 2020). Library preparation employed the immunoSEQ multiplex PCR assay. Drawn from immuneACCESS, this table holds only the in-frame rearrangements with V and J called that TCRdb kept. Clones are partly lost; checked studies trace under half to an unresolved V gene and leave the rest unexplained. The sample profile shows 300,000 to 450,000 clones; roughly 87% of them were found once. The ten largest clones capture 3% to 4.5% of the sample. Sequencing used peripheral blood. The receptors originated from a woman in her sixties or seventies with COVID-19, enrolled during active disease.

This clone occurred a few times. The chain carries TRBV10-1 and TRBJ1-1; possibly TRBD1 for D (6 bases). The CDR3 has 17 amino acids. Germline V gives CDR1 WNHNN, CDR2 SYGVQD (reference sequence). Trimming pared 8 bases from V and 2 bases from J, leaving 24 bases between. CDR3 nucleotides: TGCGCCAGCTCCCCTGTCCGAGGCCAGGGGAGAAACACTGAAGCTTTCTTT. This encodes CASSPVRGQGRNTEAFF.

The V call is TRBV4-1, the J call TRBJ2-1; D is perhaps TRBD2 (6 bases). V shed 2 bases and J shed 6 bases, with 8 bases lying between them. Germline V gene data show CDR1 as MGHRA and CDR2 as YSYEKL. The CDR3 is made up of 13 amino acids. CDR3 DNA sequence: TGCGCCAGCAGCCAACAGGAGGGCAATGAGCAGTTCTTC. This codes for CASSQQEGNEQFF.

The chain has TRBV19 and TRBJ1-1, with D hard to call. The germline V gene has CDR1 LNHDA and CDR2 SQIVND (reference sequence). Trimming shortened V by 5 bases and J by 1 base, and 11 bases separated the two germline ends. The CDR3 spans 14 residues. The CDR3 region is CASSARDPNTEAFF. The CDR3 coding sequence is TGTGCCAGTAGTGCCCGGGATCCGAACACTGAAGCTTTCTTT.

This clone was seen a handful of times. The chain recombines TRBV5-1 with TRBJ1-2, with 7 bases fitting TRBD1. From germline, CDR1 is SGHRS and CDR2 YFSETQ. V was clipped by 5 bases and J by 4 bases; unmatched bases: 14. The CDR3 is 16 amino acids. This CDR3 reads CASSFTTGAGAYGYTF. The CDR3 DNA sequence: TGCGCCAGCAGTTTTACCACAGGGGCCGGAGCCTATGGCTACACCTTC.

In nucleotides, the CDR3 is TGCGCCAGCAGCTTGTCGGGCGGGACCCGAAACACCATATATTTT. The encoded protein is CASSLSGGTRNTIYF. The chain links TRBV5-1 to TRBJ1-3; tentatively, D is TRBD1 (5 bases). The length of the CDR3 is 15 residues. In germline, CDR1 is SGHRS, CDR2 YFSETQ. Trimming took 1 base from V and 5 from J, leaving 13 bases between them.

This clone occurred once. The chain employs TRBV7-9 and TRBJ1-1, with 7 bases aligning to TRBD1. V was pared by 2 bases and J by 1 base, with 4 bases of the junction left unmatched. CDR1 SEHNR and CDR2 FQNEAQ come from the germline V gene (reference sequence). This CDR3 contains 15 residues. The CDR3 DNA is TGTGCCAGCAGCTTATGGACAGGCACGAACACTGAAGCTTTCTTT. It specifies CASSLWTGTNTEAFF. The full variable domain, with the rest looked up from reference TRBV7-9 and TRBJ1-1, is DTGVSQNPRHKITKRGQNVTFRCDPISEHNRLYWYRQTLGQGPEFLTYFQNEAQLEKSRLLSDRFSAERPKGSFSTLEIQRTEQGDSAMYLCASSLWTGTNTEAFFGQGTRLTVV.

The rearrangement links TRBV19 to TRBJ1-2; TRBD1 agrees at 7 bases. The CDR3 extends over 12 amino acids. Trimming cost V 9 bases and J 5 bases; bases outside gene matches: 6. Germline CDR1 LNHDA, CDR2 SQIVND (reference sequence). CDR3 DNA sequence: TGTGCCAGCCAGGGGACAGTTTATGGCTACACCTTC. This codes for CASQGTVYGYTF.

The gene calls are TRBV6-1 and TRBJ2-7; D unresolved. The length of the CDR3 is 14 residues. Trimming took off 2 bases at V and 0 bases at J, with 8 bases between the two ends. CDR1 is MNHNS and CDR2 is SASEGT in the germline V gene. CDR3 nucleotides: TGTGCCAGCAGTGAATCTCGTAGCTCCTACGAGCAGTACTTC. Its translation is CASSESRSSYEQYF.

The gene calls are TRBV5-1 and TRBJ2-2; D might be TRBD2 (5 bases). Deletions cut 1 base from V and 6 bases from J, with 10 bases between. The CDR3 contains 14 residues. CDR1 and CDR2 (germline): SGHRS, YFSETQ. The CDR3 DNA reads as TGCGCCAGCAGCTTGCAGGCTAGCTCCGGGGAGCTGTTTTTT. Its protein product is CASSLQASSGELFF.

This chain joins TRBV7-3 and TRBJ2-7; 7 nucleotides match TRBD1. After removal of 5 bases from V and 5 bases from J, the junction contained 6 bases not matched to a gene. The CDR3 sequence is 13 residues long. The germline gives CDR1 SGHTA, CDR2 FQGTGA. CDR3 amino acids: CASSKYRGNEQYF. The CDR3 DNA reads as TGTGCCAGCAGCAAATACAGGGGAAACGAGCAGTACTTC.

The chain has TRBV15 and TRBJ1-1; D unresolved. V was cut by 0 bases and J by 3 bases, with 5 bases left in between. CDR1 is LNHNV and CDR2 is YYDKDF in the germline V gene (reference sequence). The CDR3 sequence is 13 residues long. CDR3 in DNA: TGTGCCACCAGCAGAGAGGGCCACACTGAAGCTTTCTTT. This codes for CATSREGHTEAFF. The full variable domain, with the rest looked up from reference TRBV15 and TRBJ1-1, is DAMVIQNPRYQVTQFGKPVTLSCSQTLNHNVMYWYQQKSSQAPKLLFHYYDKDFNNEADTPDNFQSRRPNTSFCFLDIRSPGLGDTAMYLCATSREGHTEAFFGQGTRLTVV.

The chain joins TRBV28 to TRBJ2-5; possible D gene TRBD2, 6 bases. Germline V gene lookup returns CDR1 MDHEN and CDR2 SYDVKM. Trimming cost V 5 bases and J 7 bases, with 14 bases left between them. The CDR3 is made up of 13 amino acids. CDR3 protein: CASSVPGVGTQYF. The CDR3 nucleotides are TGTGCCAGCAGTGTTCCGGGGGTGGGGACCCAGTACTTC.

This clone was seen a few times. This sequence joins TRBV10-3 and TRBJ1-1, with 8 bases that match TRBD1. The CDR3 loop spans 13 amino acids. Germline CDR1 is ENHRY and CDR2 is SYGVKD. The ends lost 4 bases at V and 5 bases at J; junction bases unmatched: 3. The CDR3 sequence is CAISVTGETEAFF. CDR3 nucleotides: TGTGCCATCAGTGTGACAGGGGAGACTGAAGCTTTCTTT.

This rearrangement joins TRBV2 to TRBJ1-1; D possibly corresponds to TRBD1 (6 bases). The V gene's germline CDR1 is SNHLY and CDR2 FYNNEI. Trimming took off 6 bases at V and 4 bases at J, with 15 bases between the two ends. This CDR3 is 14 amino acids long. The CDR3 nucleotides read TGTGCCAGCAGGGCACAGGGATCCAGCACTGAAGCTTTCTTT. Residues: CASRAQGSSTEAFF.

The gene calls are TRBV12-3 or TRBV12-4 and TRBJ1-5; D might be TRBD1 (6 bases). This CDR3 has 13 amino acids. With 6 bases removed from V and 5 bases from J, the gap between germline ends came to 11 bases. The CDR3 loop is CASRSPGDQPQHF. The CDR3 coding sequence is TGTGCCAGCAGAAGCCCAGGGGATCAGCCCCAGCATTTT.

The gene calls are TRBV9 and TRBJ2-2; 7 bases match TRBD2. This CDR3 contains 16 residues. Germline lookup yields CDR1 SGDLS and CDR2 YYNGEE. Trimming removed 6 bases from V and 6 bases from J; junction bases left unmatched: 14. In nucleotides, the CDR3 is TGTGCCAGCACGGACTGGGAGGGGATTTGGGCCGGGGAGCTGTTTTTT. It is translated as CASTDWEGIWAGELFF.

V gene TRBV28 combines with J gene TRBJ2-5, with 10 nucleotides matching TRBD2. The CDR3 is made up of 14 amino acids. The ends lost 2 bases at V and 8 bases at J; junction bases unmatched: 5. The germline gives CDR1 MDHEN, CDR2 SYDVKM. Here the CDR3 reads CASSLKIAGGTQYF. CDR3 nucleotide sequence: TGTGCCAGCAGTTTAAAAATAGCGGGGGGAACCCAGTACTTC.

A single count supports this clone. This chain links TRBV5-6 with TRBJ1-3, with D uncertain. This CDR3 has 13 residues. Germline V gene lookup returns CDR1 SGHDT and CDR2 YYEEEE. The ends were cut back, 2 bases at V and 1 base at J, with 4 bases in the middle. The CDR3 DNA follows: TGTGCCAGCAGCTTCAAATCTGGAAACACCATATATTTT. Protein sequence: CASSFKSGNTIYF.

This clone was counted only a few times. The chain employs TRBV2 and TRBJ2-1; 8 nucleotides line up with TRBD2. Germline-derived CDR1 and CDR2 are SNHLY and FYNNEI. J lost 7 bases, V lost 3 bases, and 8 bases had no gene match. The CDR3 covers 15 residues. The DNA for the CDR3 is TGTGCCAGCAGTGAGTACGGGGGGGCTCGGAATGAGCAGTTCTTC. Amino acid sequence: CASSEYGGARNEQFF.

This chain uses TRBV18 with TRBJ1-1; the match to TRBD1 covers 8 bases. Unmatched junction bases numbered 7, after V lost 6 bases and J lost 4 bases. From germline, CDR1 is KGHSH and CDR2 LQKENI. The CDR3 is made up of 14 amino acids. This CDR3 reads CASSMTGAGTEAFF. DNA of the CDR3: TGTGCCAGCTCCATGACAGGGGCGGGCACTGAAGCTTTCTTT.

This clone appeared once. The chain has TRBV7-9 and TRBJ1-2, with TRBD1 as a possible D gene (5 bases). CDR1 and CDR2 from the germline V gene are SEHNR and FQNEAQ (reference sequence). The ends were cut back, 4 bases at V and 5 bases at J, with 17 bases in the middle. This CDR3 has 15 amino acids. The CDR3 region is CASSSGADSSYGYTF. Written as DNA, the CDR3 is TGTGCCAGCAGCTCCGGAGCAGACAGCTCATATGGCTACACCTTC.